Included here is one T cell receptor beta chain sequence, with context. Antigen: not known. The data were taken from a study of OX40 agonist ivuxolimab in advanced cancers. Study-wide results and limits: The study observed clonal expansion of CD4+ and CD8+ blood T cells by week 6 at 0.1 to 3.0 mg/kg. Expanded clones belonging to CD8+ T cells outnumbered, on average, those of CD4+.

The repertoire was sequenced with immunoSEQ multiplex PCR; TCRdb's copy has only in-frame clones and lacks some. Seen here are about 80,000 clones, about 85% observed once, and the top ten hold approximately 2%. The sample was CD4+ or CD8+ T cells sorted from blood, taken in a trial of the OX40 agonist ivuxolimab. The clonotype originates from an adult with an advanced solid tumor such as melanoma, head and neck, liver or kidney cancer.

CDR3 nucleotide sequence: TGTGCCAGCAGTTACGGTAGCGATTACACCGGGGAGCTGTTTTTT. Translating gives CASSYGSDYTGELFF. This chain links TRBV6-5 with TRBJ2-2; perhaps TRBD2 as D (5 bases). The CDR3 sequence is 15 residues long. The V end was cut by 2 bases, the J end by 3 bases, with 10 bases between. Germline CDR1 is MNHEY and CDR2 is SVGAGI.